These 19 T cell receptor beta chains came from one sample sequenced in a study of T cells after yellow fever vaccination. MiXCR was run by TCRdb on the 5' RACE reads, yielding one entry per CDR3 protein. In the table there are roughly 100,000 distinct CDR3 sequences, approximately 8.4% of which are singletons. The source material was CD8+ T cells not binding an NS4B(214-222) dextramer, sorted from PBMCs, sampled less than 18 days after the first yellow fever vaccination. These receptors were collected from a man in his late teens or twenties who received the YFV17D yellow fever vaccine.

There are many counts of this clonotype. The chain couples TRBV27 to TRBJ2-7, with D perhaps given as TRBD1 or TRBD2 (5 bases each). CDR3 size: 13 residues. Per the germline V gene, CDR1 is MNHEY and CDR2 is SMNVEV (reference sequence). V shed 3 bases and J shed 2 bases, with 8 bases lying between them. In DNA, the CDR3 is TGTGCCAGCAGTTTCGGGACGGCCTACGAGCAGTACTTC. It translates to CASSFGTAYEQYF.

In this sample, this clonotype turned up a few times. The J gene is TRBJ2-1, the V gene TRBV7-9; D not resolved. V was trimmed by 1 base and J by 2 bases, leaving 9 bases between them. From germline, CDR1 is SEHNR and CDR2 FQNEAQ (reference sequence). This CDR3 region has 15 residues. CDR3 in DNA: TGTGCCAGCAGCTTAGGGCGGAGTCCCTACAATGAGCAGTTCTTC. Translating gives CASSLGRSPYNEQFF.

The chain joins TRBV20-1 to TRBJ1-1, with D unclear. The CDR3 loop spans 11 amino acids. Germline V CDR1 and CDR2: DFQATT, SNEGSKA (reference sequence). The V end was cut by 3 bases, the J end by 7 bases, with 9 bases between. The CDR3 region is CSARVSGEAFF. Written as DNA, the CDR3 is TGCAGTGCTAGGGTCTCGGGTGAAGCTTTCTTT.

In its sample, this clonotype was seen a few times. The chain joins TRBV5-1 to TRBJ1-1, with 8 positions matching TRBD1. The CDR3 runs 13 residues. V shed 1 base, J shed 4 bases, and the junction held 0 bases outside the gene matches. CDR1 SGHRS and CDR2 YFSETQ come from the germline V gene. The CDR3 loop reads CASSLTGGTEAFF. The CDR3 DNA reads TGCGCCAGCAGCTTGACAGGGGGCACTGAAGCTTTCTTT.

This clonotype has only a few counts. The gene calls are TRBV20-1 and TRBJ1-6; a possible D gene is TRBD1 (5 bases). CDR1 is DFQATT, CDR2 SNEGSKA, per germline (reference sequence). The V end was cut by 6 bases, the J end by 6 bases, with 15 bases between. The CDR3 has 14 residues. The CDR3 region is CSAPRAGPNSPLHF. The CDR3 DNA sequence: TGCAGTGCCCCCCGCGCGGGGCCTAATTCACCCCTCCACTTT.

This clonotype turned up a few times. The CDR3 loop is CASSFDRGRYYGYTF. For the CDR3, the DNA is TGTGCCAGCAGTTTTGACAGGGGGCGATACTATGGCTACACCTTC. The chain recombines TRBV12-3 or TRBV12-4 with TRBJ1-2; 10 bases are shared with TRBD1. J lost 3 bases, V lost 3 bases, and 4 bases had no gene match. The CDR3 length is 15 residues.

This clonotype was seen more than once but under ten times. This chain links TRBV6-5 with TRBJ2-1; TRBD1 agrees at 7 bases. There are 12 residues in the CDR3. Per the germline V gene, CDR1 is MNHEY and CDR2 is SVGAGI. The ends lost 5 bases at V and 12 bases at J; junction bases unmatched: 7. The DNA for the CDR3 is TGTGCCAGCAGTCACAATACAGGGGTGCAGTTCTTC. Translating gives CASSHNTGVQFF.

This chain connects TRBV12-3 or TRBV12-4 to TRBJ2-3, with 10 bases that match TRBD2. Germline trimming cut 6 bases from V and 6 bases from J; bases unmatched to any gene: 9. The CDR3 is made up of 15 amino acids. CDR3 amino acids: CASSRLAGEFDTQYF. The DNA for the CDR3 is TGTGCCAGCAGCCGTCTAGCGGGGGAGTTCGATACGCAGTATTTT.

The chain is built from TRBV15 and TRBJ1-2, with unresolved D. The CDR3 is made up of 15 amino acids. The V gene lost 0 bases and the J gene lost 4 bases, with 12 bases spanning the gap. Germline lookup yields CDR1 LNHNV and CDR2 YYDKDF (reference sequence). DNA for the CDR3: TGTGCCACCAGCAGAGATCTGGTGAGCCCCTATGGCTACACCTTC. It encodes CATSRDLVSPYGYTF.

This clonotype has only a few counts. The J gene is TRBJ2-7, the V gene TRBV10-2; D assignment may be TRBD1 or TRBD2 (6 bases each). CDR1 is WSHSY and CDR2 is SAAADI in the germline V gene. V lost 7 bases and J lost 6, with 16 bases in between. This CDR3 has 13 amino acids. The CDR3 region is CASNRGAQAEQYV. CDR3 in DNA: TGCGCCAGCAATAGGGGGGCGCAGGCCGAGCAGTACGTC.

The sample holds a few counts of this clonotype. V usage is TRBV19 and J usage is TRBJ2-3; 12 bases map to TRBD2. Unmatched junction bases numbered 4, after V lost 5 bases and J lost 1 base. The CDR3 has 16 amino acids. Germline V gene data show CDR1 as LNHDA and CDR2 as SQIVND (reference sequence). CDR3 coding DNA: TGTGCCAGTAGTTCCCGGACTAGCGGGGGCACAGATACGCAGTATTTT. This translates into CASSSRTSGGTDTQYF.

This clonotype came up many times. The V and J genes are TRBV6-4 and TRBJ2-3; TRBD2 matches at 9 bases. The V segment lost 4 bases and the J segment 0 bases; nucleotides outside the gene matches: 2. The CDR3 loop spans 15 amino acids. Per germline, CDR1 MRHNA and CDR2 SNTAGT. In DNA, the CDR3 is TGTGCCAGCAGTGGCGGGGGGGCCAGCACAGATACGCAGTATTTT. Translated, it gives CASSGGGASTDTQYF.

This clonotype was found a few times. V gene TRBV6-5 combines with J gene TRBJ2-2; 8 nucleotides align to TRBD1. From germline, CDR1 is MNHEY and CDR2 SVGAGI. V trimming: 0 bases; J trimming: 3 bases; junction bases outside the gene matches: 6. The CDR3 sequence is 17 residues long. In DNA form, the CDR3 reads TGTGCCAGCAGTTACTCACCAGGGGGCGAATACACCGGGGAGCTGTTTTTT. Translating it yields CASSYSPGGEYTGELFF.

J is TRBJ2-3 and V is TRBV4-3, with 9 bases identical to TRBD1. V dropped 8 bases and J dropped 3; count of bases not matched to a gene: 9. The CDR3 runs to 15 residues. CDR1 is LGHNA and CDR2 is YSLEER in the germline V gene. CDR3 sequence: CASGRVTGGTDTQYF. In DNA form, the CDR3 reads TGCGCCAGCGGGAGAGTGACAGGGGGGACAGATACGCAGTATTTT.

The table lists this clonotype with a few counts. This rearrangement joins TRBV27 to TRBJ1-1; D unresolved. The germline V gene has CDR1 MNHEY and CDR2 SMNVEV (reference sequence). V dropped 3 bases and J dropped 4 bases, with 12 bases sitting between them. The CDR3 runs to 14 residues. The CDR3 DNA reads as TGTGCCAGCAGTTTCCAAGGCATGGGCACTGAAGCTTTCTTT. It is translated as CASSFQGMGTEAFF.

The V and J genes are TRBV10-3 and TRBJ2-5; TRBD2 is a possible D gene (6 bases). Trimming stripped 0 bases from V and 5 bases from J, with 7 bases between. Germline V gives CDR1 ENHRY, CDR2 SYGVKD. This CDR3 contains 13 residues. CDR3 protein: CAISESLAETQYF. The CDR3 DNA is TGTGCCATCAGTGAGTCTCTAGCGGAGACCCAGTACTTC.

The sample holds many counts of this clonotype. The V gene is TRBV7-8, the J gene TRBJ1-6; TRBD1 might be the D (5 bases). The CDR3 runs to 15 residues. Trimming pared 5 bases from V and 6 bases from J, leaving 14 bases between. CDR1 and CDR2 from the germline V gene are SGHVS and FQNEAQ. The CDR3 spells CASSTGTEVNSPLHF. The CDR3 bases are TGTGCCAGCAGCACCGGGACGGAGGTTAATTCACCCCTCCACTTT.

This clonotype was observed a few times. The chain is built from TRBV11-1 and TRBJ2-2; 8 nucleotides line up with TRBD1. Germline trimming cut 5 bases from V and 0 bases from J; bases unmatched to any gene: 5. Looked up from germline, CDR1 is SGHAT and CDR2 is FQDESV (reference sequence). This CDR3 contains 16 residues. Here the CDR3 DNA reads TGTGCCAGCAGCAAAGGGGACAGGTCGAACACCGGGGAGCTGTTTTTT. It translates to CASSKGDRSNTGELFF.

This clonotype was counted at least ten times. The rearrangement uses TRBV12-3 or TRBV12-4 and TRBJ1-2, with TRBD1 identical over 9 bases. There are 14 residues in the CDR3. The V gene end was trimmed by 6 bases and the J gene end by 5 bases; junction bases not matched to a gene: 7. The CDR3 region is CASRPTGGRYGYTF. The DNA for the CDR3 is TGTGCCAGCAGACCGACAGGGGGACGGTATGGCTACACCTTC.